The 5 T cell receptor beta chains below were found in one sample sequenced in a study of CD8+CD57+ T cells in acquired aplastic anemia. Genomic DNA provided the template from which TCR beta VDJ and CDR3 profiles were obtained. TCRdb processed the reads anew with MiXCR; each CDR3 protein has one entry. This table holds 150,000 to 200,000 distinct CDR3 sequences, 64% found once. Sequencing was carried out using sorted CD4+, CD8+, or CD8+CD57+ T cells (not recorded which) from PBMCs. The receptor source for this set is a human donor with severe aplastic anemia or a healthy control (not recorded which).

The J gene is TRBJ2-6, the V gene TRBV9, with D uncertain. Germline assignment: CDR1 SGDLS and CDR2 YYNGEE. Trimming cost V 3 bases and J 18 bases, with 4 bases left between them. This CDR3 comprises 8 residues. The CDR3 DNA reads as TGTGCCAGCAGCGGATGGACTTTC. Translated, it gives CASSGWTF.

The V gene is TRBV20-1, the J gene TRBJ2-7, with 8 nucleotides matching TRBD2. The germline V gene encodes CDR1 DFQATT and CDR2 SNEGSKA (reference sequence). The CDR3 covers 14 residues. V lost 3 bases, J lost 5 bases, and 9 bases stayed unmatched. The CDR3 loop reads CSAREGSGANEQYF. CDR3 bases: TGCAGTGCTAGGGAGGGTAGCGGGGCGAACGAGCAGTACTTC.

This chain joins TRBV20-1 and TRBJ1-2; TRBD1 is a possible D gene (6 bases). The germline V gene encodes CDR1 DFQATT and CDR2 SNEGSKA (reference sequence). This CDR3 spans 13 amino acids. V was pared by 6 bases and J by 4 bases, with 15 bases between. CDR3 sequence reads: CSAAETGPYGYTF. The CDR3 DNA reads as TGCAGTGCCGCAGAGACAGGTCCCTATGGCTACACCTTC.

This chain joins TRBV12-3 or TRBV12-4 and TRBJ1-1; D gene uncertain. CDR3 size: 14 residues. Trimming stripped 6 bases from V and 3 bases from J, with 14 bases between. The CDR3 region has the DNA TGTGCCAGCAGCCCAACGGCTCTTCACACTGAAGCTTTCTTT. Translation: CASSPTALHTEAFF.

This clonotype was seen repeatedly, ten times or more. The CDR3 DNA sequence: TGTGCCAGCAGTTCGACCGGGACATCATCCTACGAGCAGTACTTC. As protein: CASSSTGTSSYEQYF. The rearrangement uses TRBV12-3 or TRBV12-4 and TRBJ2-7; D possibly corresponds to TRBD1 (6 bases). The length of the CDR3 is 15 residues. V lost 4 bases to trimming and J lost 1 base, with 14 bases between them.